Listed below are T cell receptor beta chains from one sample, sequenced in a study of T cells in localized non-small cell lung cancer. Data came from immunoSEQ multiplex PCR; TCRdb stores just in-frame clones and leaves some out. The sample has tens of thousands of clones, 90% to 95% seen once. This sample comprised peripheral blood, obtained before any cancer treatment. The receptors stem from a man aged 40 to 75 with stage I lung adenocarcinoma. The CDR3 runs from the conserved cysteine through the conserved F or W. The D gene is left open where the match is weak. Rows give clone size only sometimes, using once, few, many, or a class for an expanded clone.

V gene	D gene	J gene	clone size	CDR3 protein	CDR3 DNA
TRBV6-6	TRBD1	TRBJ1-2	NA	CASRFYPGQPYTF	TGTGCCAGCAGATTTTATCCGGGACAGCCCTACACCTTC
TRBV15	NA	TRBJ2-3	NA	CATSTTGSPDTQYF	TGTGCCACCAGCACAACAGGGTCCCCAGATACGCAGTATTTT
TRBV19	TRBD2	TRBJ2-3	NA	CASSIGGLAGSGDTQYF	TGTGCCAGTAGTATTGGGGGACTAGCGGGATCAGGAGATACGCAGTATTTT
TRBV10-3	TRBD1	TRBJ2-7	NA	CAISSGQGTYEQYF	TGTGCCATCAGCAGCGGACAGGGGACCTACGAGCAGTACTTC
TRBV5-6	NA	TRBJ2-5	NA	CASSLPGNQETQYF	TGTGCCAGCAGCTTGCCAGGAAACCAAGAGACCCAGTACTTC
TRBV7-9	NA	TRBJ2-7	NA	CASSLMMTRGYEQYF	TGTGCCAGCAGCTTAATGATGACCAGGGGCTACGAGCAGTACTTC
TRBV5-1	TRBD2	TRBJ2-7	NA	CASGLTPGGPSYEQYF	TGCGCCAGCGGACTGACCCCGGGAGGGCCATCCTACGAGCAGTACTTC
TRBV15	TRBD2	TRBJ2-3	NA	CATSRDVGTSGRVDTQYF	TGTGCCACCAGCAGAGATGTCGGGACTAGCGGGAGAGTAGATACGCAGTATTTT
TRBV27	NA	TRBJ2-2	NA	CASRGLEGELFF	TGTGCCAGCAGGGGATTGGAAGGGGAGCTGTTTTTT
TRBV2	NA	TRBJ2-7	once	CASMQGYEQYF	TGTGCCAGCATGCAGGGGTACGAGCAGTACTTC
TRBV7-9	NA	TRBJ2-4	NA	CASSLGKNIQYF	TGTGCCAGCAGCTTAGGCAAAAACATTCAGTACTTC
TRBV11-2	NA	TRBJ2-7	NA	CASSLGAGAYEQYF	TGTGCCAGCAGCTTAGGGGCAGGGGCCTACGAGCAGTACTTC
TRBV5-6	NA	TRBJ2-1	NA	CASSFEGEAEQFF	TGTGCCAGCAGCTTTGAGGGGGAGGCTGAGCAGTTCTTC
TRBV10-3	NA	TRBJ1-2	NA	CAISPPVAIFGYTF	TGTGCCATCAGTCCCCCCGTGGCCATTTTTGGCTACACCTTC
TRBV4-1	NA	TRBJ1-5	NA	CASSHALGSGQPQHF	TGCGCCAGCAGCCATGCGTTGGGGTCGGGTCAGCCCCAGCATTTT
TRBV11-2	NA	TRBJ1-2	NA	CASSFSDYNYGYTF	TGTGCCAGCAGCTTCTCCGACTATAACTATGGCTACACCTTC
TRBV2	NA	TRBJ2-3	NA	CASTSIDTQYF	TGTGCCAGCACCTCTATAGATACGCAGTATTTT
TRBV21-1	NA	TRBJ2-2	NA	CASSLRTGAVSSNTGELFF	TGTGCCAGCAGCCTCCGGACAGGGGCCGTATCGTCGAACACCGGGGAGCTGTTTTTT
TRBV5-1	TRBD2	TRBJ2-3	NA	CASSLGRAVSTDTQYF	TGCGCCAGCAGCCTCGGGAGGGCCGTTAGCACAGATACGCAGTATTTT
TRBV14	NA	TRBJ2-1	NA	CASSQDILLAQFF	TGTGCCAGCAGCCAAGATATCCTCTTAGCACAGTTCTTC
TRBV28	NA	TRBJ2-2	NA	CASSPLAVNTGELFF	TGTGCCAGCAGTCCGTTGGCGGTGAACACCGGGGAGCTGTTTTTT
TRBV4-2	TRBD2	TRBJ2-7	NA	CASSQAELAGGNSFYEQYF	TGTGCCAGCAGCCAAGCCGAACTAGCGGGAGGAAATTCTTTCTACGAGCAGTACTTC
TRBV2	TRBD2	TRBJ2-1	NA	CASSWGGRGNEQFF	TGTGCCAGCAGTTGGGGCGGGAGAGGGAATGAGCAGTTCTTC
TRBV29-1	TRBD1	TRBJ2-1	NA	CSVPGGDYNEQFF	TGCAGCGTTCCAGGGGGCGACTACAATGAGCAGTTCTTC
TRBV19	TRBD1	TRBJ1-1	once	CASSAGQGVAYTEAFF	TGTGCCAGTAGTGCGGGACAGGGTGTCGCGTACACTGAAGCTTTCTTT
TRBV5-1	NA	TRBJ2-7	NA	CASSGNYEQYF	TGCGCCAGCAGCGGAAACTACGAGCAGTACTTC
TRBV29-1	NA	TRBJ1-1	NA	CSGGWENTEAFF	TGCAGCGGGGGGTGGGAGAACACTGAAGCTTTCTTT
TRBV28	TRBD2	TRBJ2-3	NA	CASRPTGLARRADTQYF	TGTGCCAGCAGACCAACGGGACTAGCGAGGAGGGCAGATACGCAGTATTTT